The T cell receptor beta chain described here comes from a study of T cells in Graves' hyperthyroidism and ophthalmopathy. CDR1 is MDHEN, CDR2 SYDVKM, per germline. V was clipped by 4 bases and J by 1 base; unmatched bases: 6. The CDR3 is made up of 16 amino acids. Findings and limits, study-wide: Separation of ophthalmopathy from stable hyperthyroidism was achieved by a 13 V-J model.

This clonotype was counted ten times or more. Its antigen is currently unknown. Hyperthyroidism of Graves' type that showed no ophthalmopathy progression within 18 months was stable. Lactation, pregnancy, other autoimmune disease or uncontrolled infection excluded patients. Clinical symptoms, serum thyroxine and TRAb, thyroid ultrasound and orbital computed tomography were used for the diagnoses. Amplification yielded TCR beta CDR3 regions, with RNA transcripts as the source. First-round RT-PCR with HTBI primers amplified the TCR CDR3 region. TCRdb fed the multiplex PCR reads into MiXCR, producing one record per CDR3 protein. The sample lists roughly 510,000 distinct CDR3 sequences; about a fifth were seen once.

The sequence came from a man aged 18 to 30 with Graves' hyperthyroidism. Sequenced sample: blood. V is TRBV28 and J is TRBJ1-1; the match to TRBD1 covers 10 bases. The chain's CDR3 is CASSSGTGEGNTEAFF. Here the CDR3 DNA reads TGTGCCAGCAGTTCCGGGACAGGGGAGGGGAACACTGAAGCTTTCTTT.